Listed below are T cell receptor beta chains from one sample, sequenced in a study of blood T cell repertoires in COVID-19. Only in-frame clones appear in the TCRdb table, and some are missing; sequencing was by immunoSEQ multiplex PCR. Counted here are 130,000 to 150,000 clones, approximately 81% occurring once; the ten biggest clones make up over 2.5%. Input material: peripheral blood. The receptors here all came from a human donor with acute or convalescent COVID-19. The donor label of this sample is uncertain. CDR3s include the opening cysteine and the closing phenylalanine or tryptophan. The order of the fields is CDR3 protein, CDR3 DNA, V gene, J gene, clone size, D gene. D genes are given only for firm matches. Size tells how often a clone was seen (once, few, many) or the class of an expanded clone, and some rows leave it out.

CDR3 protein: CASRETAGTVNQPQHF
CDR3 DNA: TGTGCCAGCAGAGAAACCGCCGGGACAGTCAATCAGCCCCAGCATTTT
V gene: TRBV6-1
J gene: TRBJ1-5
clone size: NA
D gene: TRBD1

CDR3 protein: CASSHRQGIMNTEAFF
CDR3 DNA: TGTGCCAGCAGCCACCGACAGGGGATCATGAACACTGAAGCTTTCTTT
V gene: TRBV7-2
J gene: TRBJ1-1
clone size: NA
D gene: TRBD1

CDR3 protein: CASTTGGESGYTF
CDR3 DNA: TGTGCCAGTACGACAGGGGGCGAGTCAGGCTACACCTTC
V gene: TRBV27
J gene: TRBJ1-2
clone size: NA
D gene: TRBD1

CDR3 protein: CASSLAGSSYNEQFF
CDR3 DNA: TGTGCCAGCAGCTTAGCGGGCAGCTCCTACAATGAGCAGTTCTTC
V gene: TRBV7-8
J gene: TRBJ2-1
clone size: NA
D gene: NA

CDR3 protein: CASSLANRVPYEQYF
CDR3 DNA: TGTGCCAGCAGCTTGGCGAACAGGGTTCCCTACGAGCAGTACTTC
V gene: TRBV5-4
J gene: TRBJ2-7
clone size: NA
D gene: NA

CDR3 protein: CASKVGGGGTDTQYF
CDR3 DNA: TGTGCCAGCAAAGTTGGTGGGGGGGGGACAGATACGCAGTATTTT
V gene: TRBV2
J gene: TRBJ2-3
clone size: NA
D gene: TRBD2

CDR3 protein: CATSAGTGGNQPQHF
CDR3 DNA: TGTGCCACCAGTGCCGGGACAGGGGGCAATCAGCCCCAGCATTTT
V gene: TRBV24-1
J gene: TRBJ1-5
clone size: NA
D gene: TRBD1

CDR3 protein: CSVGQGYEETQYF
CDR3 DNA: TGCAGCGTTGGACAGGGGTACGAAGAGACCCAGTACTTC
V gene: TRBV29-1
J gene: TRBJ2-5
clone size: NA
D gene: TRBD1

CDR3 protein: CASSLPSGGGNEQFF
CDR3 DNA: TGTGCCAGCAGTCTCCCTAGTGGGGGCGGCAATGAGCAGTTCTTC
V gene: TRBV28
J gene: TRBJ2-1
clone size: once
D gene: NA

CDR3 protein: CASSFGGQGVEAFF
CDR3 DNA: TGTGCCAGCAGTTTTGGGGGACAGGGAGTTGAAGCTTTCTTT
V gene: TRBV6-2/TRBV6-3
J gene: TRBJ1-1
clone size: NA
D gene: TRBD1

CDR3 protein: CASSPGQGVGYTF
CDR3 DNA: TGTGCCAGCAGCCCCGGACAGGGGGTGGGCTACACCTTC
V gene: TRBV7-2
J gene: TRBJ1-2
clone size: NA
D gene: TRBD1

CDR3 protein: CASSLRDTGRHF
CDR3 DNA: TGTGCCAGCAGTTTACGGGACACAGGGCGGCATTTT
V gene: TRBV12-3/TRBV12-4
J gene: TRBJ1-5
clone size: NA
D gene: NA

CDR3 protein: CASSYSSSGRENTGELFF
CDR3 DNA: TGTGCCAGCAGTTACTCCTCTAGCGGGAGGGAGAACACCGGGGAGCTGTTTTTT
V gene: TRBV6-2/TRBV6-3
J gene: TRBJ2-2
clone size: NA
D gene: TRBD2

CDR3 protein: CASSYHGRSTNEQFF
CDR3 DNA: TGTGCCAGCAGTTACCACGGGAGATCCACCAATGAGCAGTTCTTC
V gene: TRBV6-6
J gene: TRBJ2-1
clone size: NA
D gene: NA

CDR3 protein: CASSLVLRSSYNEQFF
CDR3 DNA: TGTGCCAGCAGCTTAGTCCTTAGGAGCTCCTACAATGAGCAGTTCTTC
V gene: TRBV7-8
J gene: TRBJ2-1
clone size: few
D gene: NA

CDR3 protein: CASSLGPSSYEQYF
CDR3 DNA: TGTGCCAGCAGCTTAGGGCCAAGCTCCTACGAGCAGTACTTC
V gene: TRBV7-6
J gene: TRBJ2-7
clone size: NA
D gene: NA

CDR3 protein: CASITGGSTDTQYF
CDR3 DNA: TGTGCCAGTATAACTGGGGGGAGCACAGATACGCAGTATTTT
V gene: TRBV11-2
J gene: TRBJ2-3
clone size: NA
D gene: NA

CDR3 protein: CASSPSGDRFYGYTF
CDR3 DNA: TGCGCCAGCAGTCCTTCAGGCGACCGGTTCTATGGCTACACCTTC
V gene: TRBV10-1
J gene: TRBJ1-2
clone size: few
D gene: NA

CDR3 protein: CASSLWTSGGPGTQYF
CDR3 DNA: TGTGCCAGCAGCCTGTGGACTAGCGGGGGGCCGGGTACGCAGTATTTT
V gene: TRBV9
J gene: TRBJ2-3
clone size: NA
D gene: TRBD2

CDR3 protein: CASSLTAGTGEGGGYTF
CDR3 DNA: TGTGCCAGCAGTCTCACCGCGGGGACAGGGGAAGGAGGTGGCTACACCTTC
V gene: TRBV27
J gene: TRBJ1-2
clone size: NA
D gene: TRBD1

CDR3 protein: CASSPPTGGTGELFF
CDR3 DNA: TGTGCCAGCAGCCCCCCTACGGGAGGGACCGGGGAGCTGTTTTTT
V gene: TRBV11-2
J gene: TRBJ2-2
clone size: NA
D gene: TRBD2

CDR3 protein: CASSFWDRGYEAFF
CDR3 DNA: TGTGCCAGCAGCTTCTGGGACAGGGGCTATGAAGCTTTCTTT
V gene: TRBV5-6
J gene: TRBJ1-1
clone size: NA
D gene: TRBD1

CDR3 protein: CASSSSGSITDTQYF
CDR3 DNA: TGCGCCAGCAGCTCTAGCGGGAGCATAACAGATACGCAGTATTTT
V gene: TRBV5-1
J gene: TRBJ2-3
clone size: NA
D gene: TRBD2

CDR3 protein: CASSTGDSFYEQYF
CDR3 DNA: TGCGCCAGCAGCACGGGGGACTCCTTCTACGAGCAGTACTTC
V gene: TRBV5-1
J gene: TRBJ2-7
clone size: once
D gene: NA

CDR3 protein: CASSPSGGNYGYTF
CDR3 DNA: TGTGCCAGCAGCCCTAGTGGAGGTAACTATGGCTACACCTTC
V gene: TRBV3-1/TRBV3-2
J gene: TRBJ1-2
clone size: NA
D gene: NA

CDR3 protein: CASSTPLGAETQYF
CDR3 DNA: TGTGCCAGCAGTACCCCCCTAGGTGCGGAGACCCAGTACTTC
V gene: TRBV25-1
J gene: TRBJ2-5
clone size: NA
D gene: NA

CDR3 protein: CSVATDRDQPQHF
CDR3 DNA: TGCAGCGTCGCCACCGACAGGGATCAGCCCCAGCATTTT
V gene: TRBV29-1
J gene: TRBJ1-5
clone size: NA
D gene: TRBD1

CDR3 protein: CASSSGQDYGYTF
CDR3 DNA: TGTGCCAGCAGCTCTGGACAGGACTACGGCTACACCTTC
V gene: TRBV5-4
J gene: TRBJ1-2
clone size: NA
D gene: TRBD1

CDR3 protein: CASSPPTALNTEAFF
CDR3 DNA: TGTGCCAGCTCACCGCCGACAGCTCTGAACACTGAAGCTTTCTTT
V gene: TRBV18
J gene: TRBJ1-1
clone size: NA
D gene: NA

CDR3 protein: CASSSDSQETQYF
CDR3 DNA: TGTGCCAGCAGTTCGGACAGCCAAGAGACCCAGTACTTC
V gene: TRBV12-3/TRBV12-4
J gene: TRBJ2-5
clone size: few
D gene: NA

CDR3 protein: CASSIEITRGLVTGELFF
CDR3 DNA: TGTGCCAGTAGTATCGAGATCACCAGGGGGCTCGTCACCGGGGAGCTGTTTTTT
V gene: TRBV19
J gene: TRBJ2-2
clone size: NA
D gene: TRBD1

CDR3 protein: CASRRTWTSSTDTQYF
CDR3 DNA: TGTGCCAGCAGGCGTACTTGGACTAGTAGCACAGATACGCAGTATTTT
V gene: TRBV7-2
J gene: TRBJ2-3
clone size: NA
D gene: TRBD2

CDR3 protein: CASSLAGGPPGGYTF
CDR3 DNA: TGTGCCAGCAGCTTAGCAGGGGGTCCCCCAGGGGGCTACACCTTC
V gene: TRBV5-6
J gene: TRBJ1-2
clone size: NA
D gene: TRBD1

CDR3 protein: CSVGQFEAFF
CDR3 DNA: TGCAGCGTTGGGCAGTTTGAAGCTTTCTTT
V gene: TRBV29-1
J gene: TRBJ1-1
clone size: NA
D gene: NA

CDR3 protein: CASTPSYTDTQYF
CDR3 DNA: TGTGCCAGCACCCCCTCGTACACAGATACGCAGTATTTT
V gene: TRBV12-3/TRBV12-4
J gene: TRBJ2-3
clone size: NA
D gene: NA

CDR3 protein: CASRLGRGMNTEAFF
CDR3 DNA: TGTGCCAGCAGGCTGGGGAGGGGGATGAACACTGAAGCTTTCTTT
V gene: TRBV5-4
J gene: TRBJ1-1
clone size: NA
D gene: NA

CDR3 protein: CASSLQGFGYGYTF
CDR3 DNA: TGTGCCAGCAGCTTACAGGGGTTCGGCTATGGCTACACCTTC
V gene: TRBV5-4
J gene: TRBJ1-2
clone size: NA
D gene: TRBD1

CDR3 protein: CASSVQQLEKLFF
CDR3 DNA: TGTGCCAGTAGTGTACAGCAATTAGAAAAACTGTTTTTT
V gene: TRBV19
J gene: TRBJ1-4
clone size: NA
D gene: NA

CDR3 protein: CASSLSLTSAETQYF
CDR3 DNA: TGTGCCAGCAGCTTAAGTTTAACTAGCGCAGAGACCCAGTACTTC
V gene: TRBV7-2
J gene: TRBJ2-5
clone size: NA
D gene: TRBD2

CDR3 protein: CASSQPPGLAGRSNEQFF
CDR3 DNA: TGTGCCAGCAGCCAACCCCCCGGGCTAGCGGGAAGGTCCAATGAGCAGTTCTTC
V gene: TRBV14
J gene: TRBJ2-1
clone size: NA
D gene: TRBD2

CDR3 protein: CASYRQGSNTEAFF
CDR3 DNA: TGTGCCAGCTACCGACAGGGATCGAACACTGAAGCTTTCTTT
V gene: TRBV27
J gene: TRBJ1-1
clone size: NA
D gene: TRBD1

CDR3 protein: CASKDSTGTEAFF
CDR3 DNA: TGCGCCAGCAAGGACTCGACAGGGACTGAAGCTTTCTTT
V gene: TRBV5-1
J gene: TRBJ1-1
clone size: NA
D gene: TRBD1

CDR3 protein: CATSDPSGSNEQFF
CDR3 DNA: TGTGCCACCAGTGATCCTAGCGGGAGCAATGAGCAGTTCTTC
V gene: TRBV24-1
J gene: TRBJ2-1
clone size: NA
D gene: TRBD2

CDR3 protein: CASSFNMRGELDGYTF
CDR3 DNA: TGCGCCAGCAGCTTTAATATGCGAGGAGAGTTGGATGGCTACACCTTC
V gene: TRBV5-1
J gene: TRBJ1-2
clone size: NA
D gene: NA

CDR3 protein: CASSRHGDVTEAFF
CDR3 DNA: TGTGCCAGCAGCCGACACGGGGATGTCACTGAAGCTTTCTTT
V gene: TRBV7-6
J gene: TRBJ1-1
clone size: few
D gene: NA